Sequencing of this TCR beta chain was carried out in a study of CD8 T cells in ankylosing spondylitis. V was cut by 4 bases and J by 1 base, with 3 bases left in between. CDR1 KGHDR and CDR2 SFDVKD come from the germline V gene. This CDR3 has 12 amino acids. This clonotype was recorded many times. The antigen is undetermined. Each CDR3 protein gets one entry after TCRdb re-called the 5' RACE reads with MiXCR. The table shows more than 600,000 distinct CDR3 sequences, with around a fifth occurring only once. Findings and caveats of the study: In ankylosing spondylitis blood, a motif of 7 to 9 highly homologous TCR beta variants appeared characteristic.

V is TRBV24-1 and J is TRBJ1-1; D not resolved. This clonotype was obtained from a male donor with ankylosing spondylitis. Sequencing was done on a sample of blood, either unsorted or a sorted T cell fraction (not recorded which). The CDR3 loop reads CATSDPNTEAFF. As DNA, the CDR3 is TGTGCCACCAGTGACCCGAACACTGAAGCTTTCTTT.